Shown below are 3 T cell receptor beta chains from a single sample sequenced in a study of cytomegalovirus exposure and HLA in healthy donors. The PCR employed 60 Vbeta primers together with 13 Jbeta primers. Using immunoSEQ multiplex PCR, the repertoire was profiled, and TCRdb retains in-frame clones only, with some absent. The profile shows 150,000 or so clones, 70% to 90% of them singletons. The source material was PBMCs. The receptor source for this set is a woman between 18 and 29 years old in good health and CMV-seronegative.

The chain links TRBV18 to TRBJ2-7; D is possibly TRBD1 (5 bases). V dropped 3 bases and J dropped 0 bases, with 15 bases sitting between them. CDR1 and CDR2 from the germline V gene are KGHSH and LQKENI. The CDR3 is 16 residues long. CDR3: CASSPYDSPSSYEQYF. The CDR3 DNA reads TGTGCCAGCTCACCTTACGACAGTCCCAGCTCCTACGAGCAGTACTTC. The whole variable domain, remainder taken from reference TRBV18 and TRBJ2-7, is NAGVMQNPRHLVRRRGQEARLRCSPMKGHSHVYWYRQLPEEGLKFMVYLQKENIIDESGMPKERFSAEFPKEGPSILRIQQVVRGDSAAYFCASSPYDSPSSYEQYFGPGTRLTVT.

This chain connects TRBV28 to TRBJ2-5; 7 bases are shared with TRBD2. J gave up 2 bases and V 3 bases, and 3 bases lay outside the gene matches. This CDR3 contains 14 residues. Germline V gene lookup returns CDR1 MDHEN and CDR2 SYDVKM. The CDR3 region has the DNA TGTGCCAGCAGTTTTAGTAGCGGGCAAGAGACCCAGTACTTC. As protein: CASSFSSGQETQYF.

The J gene is TRBJ2-5, the V gene TRBV28; 7 bases are shared with TRBD1. This CDR3 spans 15 amino acids. The germline CDR1 and CDR2 sequences are MDHEN and SYDVKM. The trim removed 10 bases at V and 9 bases at J, leaving 20 bases unmatched. The CDR3 here is CATRRSHLGGAAQYF. The CDR3 nucleotides read TGTGCCACCCGACGTTCGCATTTAGGGGGCGCGGCCCAGTACTTC.